The 9 T cell receptor beta chains listed next were all sequenced from one sample in a study of blood T cell repertoires in COVID-19. The repertoire was sequenced with immunoSEQ multiplex PCR; TCRdb's copy has only in-frame clones and lacks some. The sample holds fewer than 250,000 clones, 83% seen once. Material for sequencing was PBMCs or T cells enriched from blood (not recorded which). The source is a woman in her 40s who had been exposed to COVID-19.

The chain is built from TRBV7-3 and TRBJ2-2; unclear D gene. The CDR3 has 12 amino acids. Germline V CDR1 and CDR2: SGHTA, FQGTGA. Deletions cut 7 bases from V and 5 bases from J, with 8 bases between. The CDR3 coding sequence is TGTGCCAGCACCACAAAAACCGGGGAGCTGTTTTTT. Its protein is CASTTKTGELFF.

The CDR3 bases are TGTGCCAGCAGTTCGCACATGAACACTGAAGCTTTCTTT. It yields the protein CASSSHMNTEAFF. The rearrangement uses TRBV27 and TRBJ1-1; D unclear. The length of the CDR3 is 13 residues. The V and J ends lost 4 bases and 0 bases respectively, with 6 bases between them. From germline, CDR1 is MNHEY and CDR2 SMNVEV (reference sequence).

This clone was seen just once. V usage is TRBV6-5 and J usage is TRBJ2-1; D might be TRBD2 (7 bases). Germline CDR1 and CDR2: MNHEY and SVGAGI. The CDR3 has 15 amino acids. V was shortened by 7 bases and J by 4 bases, with 17 bases between the two germline ends. The CDR3 loop reads CASKRGAEEYNEQFF. In DNA, the CDR3 is TGTGCCAGCAAACGGGGGGCCGAAGAGTACAATGAGCAGTTCTTC.

This chain connects TRBV19 to TRBJ1-1, with 7 bases aligning to TRBD1. This CDR3 region has 16 residues. Germline V CDR1 and CDR2: LNHDA, SQIVND (reference sequence). Germline trimming cut 4 bases from V and 0 bases from J; bases unmatched to any gene: 8. DNA for the CDR3: TGTGCCAGTAGTACAACGACAGGGAGACTGAACACTGAAGCTTTCTTT. It specifies CASSTTTGRLNTEAFF.

This chain joins TRBV15 and TRBJ2-1; weak D call: TRBD2 (6 bases). Germline assignment: CDR1 LNHNV and CDR2 YYDKDF (reference sequence). Trimming left V 8 bases short and J 10 bases short, with 18 bases between. The CDR3 runs to 13 residues. CDR3 sequence: CATAPTRVGEQFF. The DNA for the CDR3 is TGTGCCACCGCCCCGACTAGAGTTGGGGAGCAGTTCTTC.

The V and J genes are TRBV19 and TRBJ1-2; 7 bases align to TRBD1. V shed 9 bases and J 5 bases; nucleotides not matched to a gene: 6. Per the germline V gene, CDR1 is LNHDA and CDR2 is SQIVND (reference sequence). The CDR3 length is 12 residues. CDR3 protein: CASRDSLYGYTF. CDR3 nucleotide sequence: TGTGCCAGCCGGGACAGCTTATATGGCTACACCTTC.

Turning to this clone: The junction shows a germline mismatch at one end, possibly a read error. The chain couples TRBV9 to TRBJ2-2, with D possibly being TRBD2 (5 bases). Germline V gene lookup returns CDR1 SGDLS and CDR2 YYNGEE. The CDR3 consists of 16 residues. CDR3 nucleotide sequence: TGTGCCAGCAGCCTCACGCCCACTAGTATGACCGAGGAGCTGTTTTTT. As protein: CASSLTPTSMTEELFF.

DNA of the CDR3: TGTGCCAGCAGACAGGGGACGGCCGGAAACACCATATATTTT. Protein sequence: CASRQGTAGNTIYF. V usage is TRBV6-5 and J usage is TRBJ1-3, with 7 bases identical to TRBD1. V was pared by 6 bases and J by 4 bases, with 6 bases of the junction left unmatched. The CDR3 covers 14 residues. The germline V gene encodes CDR1 MNHEY and CDR2 SVGAGI.

This clone was recorded only once. CDR3 sequence (DNA): TGTGCCAGCAGGGAAACAGGGGGAGGCGTTTACGAGCAGTACTTC. Amino acids: CASRETGGGVYEQYF. The chain combines TRBV25-1 with TRBJ2-7; TRBD1 agrees at 8 bases. Germline assignment: CDR1 MGHDK and CDR2 SYGVNS. The CDR3 has 15 residues. The V gene end was trimmed by 6 bases and the J gene end by 4 bases; junction bases not matched to a gene: 11.